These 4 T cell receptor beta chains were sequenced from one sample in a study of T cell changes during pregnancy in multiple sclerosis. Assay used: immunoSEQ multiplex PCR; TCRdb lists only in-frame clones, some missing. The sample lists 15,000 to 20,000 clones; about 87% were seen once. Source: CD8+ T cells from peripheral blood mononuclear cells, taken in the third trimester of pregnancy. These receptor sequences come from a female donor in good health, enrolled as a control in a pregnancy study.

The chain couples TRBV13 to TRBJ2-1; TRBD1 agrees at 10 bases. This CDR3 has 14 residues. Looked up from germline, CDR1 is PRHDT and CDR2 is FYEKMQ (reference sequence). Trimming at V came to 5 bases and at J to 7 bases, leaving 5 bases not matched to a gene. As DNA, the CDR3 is TGTGCCAGCAGCGGAGGACAGGGGGGGAATGAGCAGTTCTTC. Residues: CASSGGQGGNEQFF.

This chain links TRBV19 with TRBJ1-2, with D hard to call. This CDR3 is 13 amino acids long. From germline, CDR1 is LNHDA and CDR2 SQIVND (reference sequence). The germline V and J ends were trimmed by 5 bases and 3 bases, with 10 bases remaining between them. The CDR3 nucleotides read TGTGCCAGTAGTCCCGGCGGGGACTATGGCTACACCTTC. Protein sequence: CASSPGGDYGYTF.

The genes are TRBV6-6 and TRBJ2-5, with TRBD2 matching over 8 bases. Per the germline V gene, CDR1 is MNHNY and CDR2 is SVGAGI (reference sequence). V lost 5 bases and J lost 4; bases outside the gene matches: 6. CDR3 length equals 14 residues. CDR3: CASSPYGGAETQYF. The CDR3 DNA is TGTGCCAGCAGTCCCTACGGGGGGGCAGAGACCCAGTACTTC.

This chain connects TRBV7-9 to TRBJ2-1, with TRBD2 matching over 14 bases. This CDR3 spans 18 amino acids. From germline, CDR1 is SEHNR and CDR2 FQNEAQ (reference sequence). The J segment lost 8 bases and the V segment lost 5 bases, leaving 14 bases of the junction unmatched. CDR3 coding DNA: TGTGCCAGCAGCGACGTTCCGGGACTAGCGGGAGAGGCCTATGAGCAGTTCTTC. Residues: CASSDVPGLAGEAYEQFF.